One TCR beta chain is described in this entry. This clone was observed a few times. It has no known antigen specificity. No per-base quality is available; no much larger clone lies one base away. The sample originates from a study of blood T cell repertoires in COVID-19 (dated by TCRdb to 2018 to 2021). For context, the study as a whole: Samples covering the acute and convalescent phases of COVID-19 were provided by collaborators in the United States, Italy and Spain. The material from the prospective study consisted of cDNA or gDNA derived from T cells, B-cell-depleted T cells, or PBMCs. Deeply sampled blood TCRbeta repertoires from subjects exposed to, actively infected with, or recovered from COVID-19 were included in the dataset. The repertoires were released in a freely available public database meant as a resource for research on the immune response to SARS-CoV-2. The samples were drawn from the first 160 participants of the ongoing ImmuneRACE study and from 1,254 subjects provided by 6 global collaborators. Nearly every sample came with metadata listing a de-identified subject ID, COVID-19 status, age in years and sex. Where available, HLA class I and class II types were obtained from metadata supplied by the sample provider rather than from assay-based typing. The full study reports these points: Clinical and demographic metadata were provided uncurated, with the amount varying by source and participant.

The CDR3, cysteine through phenylalanine, is 14 amino acids long. The read is trimmed to its CDR3 DNA, 42 bases read in frame from base 1. CDR1 and CDR2, looked up from the germline V gene, are SGHAT and FQNNGV. V sheds 3 bases and J sheds 5 bases, leaving 13 bases between their ends. The immunoSEQ Assay, a bias-controlled multiplex PCR, was used to amplify TCRbeta CDR3 regions from genomic DNA. As for how the authors treated the data: The number of nucleated cells in each sample was estimated from the amplification of reference gene primers within the assay. To quantify the absolute abundance of each unique TCRbeta CDR3 rearrangement, sequence reads were collapsed and filtered. For each sample, productive Simpson clonality was calculated as the square root of Simpson's diversity index across productive rearrangements. Not all clones reach the TCRdb copy of this immuneACCESS table, which keeps in-frame sequences only. Checked studies attribute under half of the gap to unresolved V genes and leave the rest unexplained. V and J calls plus clone size are reproduced from that table; the DNA served to infer D and trimming. Here the sample has 240,000 or so clones; around 81% occur a single time. The ten most abundant clones make up roughly 8% of the sample.

One collaborating source in Seattle enrolled patients while the patients were actively infected and followed the patients over time throughout the course of disease. Each collaborating institution followed its own protocols to collect whole blood in K2EDTA tubes. For TCRbeta analysis, collaborator samples were shipped as frozen whole blood, as isolated PBMCs, or as DNA extracted from either sample type. Sequenced input: peripheral blood. This TCR derives from a woman of 80 years or more with COVID-19, enrolled during active disease. The chain links TRBV11-2 with TRBJ1-2; 5 matching bases give a weak D call of TRBD1. The CDR3 sequence is CASSFGAGVYGYTF. Read as DNA, the sequence is TGTGCCAGCAGCTTTGGGGCTGGGGTGTATGGCTACACCTTC.